Given below is one TCR beta chain in context. Its antigen is not identified. Template switching by 5'RACE produced TCR cDNA, adding a universal primer site and UMIs. One entry per CDR3 protein results from TCRdb running MiXCR on the 5' RACE reads. The table has about 330,000 distinct CDR3 sequences, roughly 4.3% seen once. Trimming stripped 10 bases from V and 4 bases from J, with 28 bases between. This CDR3 region has 17 residues. CDR1 is LNHDA, CDR2 SQIVND, per germline (reference sequence). The data originate from a study of T cells after yellow fever vaccination. General study findings and limits: The secondary response was weaker, and its peak arrived faster, on day 5 versus 15. Researchers noted that a small share of clonotypes showed up in both CD4 and CD8 compartments.

The clonotype was recovered from a man aged 18 to 30 who received the YFV17D yellow fever vaccine. The sample was PBMCs, taken 5 days after the yellow fever booster vaccination. The rearrangement joins TRBV19 to TRBJ1-2; possibly TRBD1 for D (6 bases). The CDR3 nucleotides are TGTGCCACAACCAACAGGGCAGCTACCCTGAGCTTCTATGGCTACACCTTC. Translated, it gives CATTNRAATLSFYGYTF.